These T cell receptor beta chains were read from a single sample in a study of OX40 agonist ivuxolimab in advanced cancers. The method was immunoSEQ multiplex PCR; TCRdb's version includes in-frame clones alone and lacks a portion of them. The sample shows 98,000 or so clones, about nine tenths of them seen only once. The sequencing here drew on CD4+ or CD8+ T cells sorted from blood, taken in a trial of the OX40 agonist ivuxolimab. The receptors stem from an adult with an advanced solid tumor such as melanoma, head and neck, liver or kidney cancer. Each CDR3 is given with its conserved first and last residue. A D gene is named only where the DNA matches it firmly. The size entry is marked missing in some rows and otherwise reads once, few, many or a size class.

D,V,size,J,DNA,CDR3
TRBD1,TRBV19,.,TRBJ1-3,TGTGCCAGTGAGGGGGCTAATGGAAACACCATATATTTT,CASEGANGNTIYF
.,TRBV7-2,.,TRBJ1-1,TGTGCCAGCAGCAGGGCAGGGTTGATAGGAACTGAAGCTTTCTTT,CASSRAGLIGTEAFF
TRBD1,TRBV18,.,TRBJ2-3,TGTGCCAGTACGACAGGGGCGGGGACAGATACGCAGTATTTT,CASTTGAGTDTQYF
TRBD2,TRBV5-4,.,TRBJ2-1,TGTGCCAGCAGCTCGACTAGCGGGGTCCGAAGCGGGGAGCAGTTCTTC,CASSSTSGVRSGEQFF
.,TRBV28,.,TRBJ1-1,TGTGCCAGCGGGTTTATGGGCGGGAATAAAGCTTTCTTT,CASGFMGGNKAFF
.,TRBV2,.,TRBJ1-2,TGTGCCAGCAGTGAAGGGGACCGGGTAGATGGCTACACCTTC,CASSEGDRVDGYTF
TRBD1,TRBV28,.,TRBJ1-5,TGTGCCAGCAGGGGGGGACAGGGAAAGTATGTTGGGCATTTT,CASRGGQGKYVGHF
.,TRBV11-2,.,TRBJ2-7,TGTGCCAGCACCTCCTCCCTAGGGTTTGACCACGAGCAGTACTTC,CASTSSLGFDHEQYF
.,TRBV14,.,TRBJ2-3,TGTGCCAGCAGCCAAGATCGCGGGATGAGGGGAGATACGCAGTATTTT,CASSQDRGMRGDTQYF
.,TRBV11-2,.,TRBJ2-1,TGTGCCAGCAGCTTTATCGGGACAGAGCAGTTCTTC,CASSFIGTEQFF
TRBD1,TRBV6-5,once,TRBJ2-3,TGTGCCAGCAGTCCAACAGGGGGCAGGAAAGATACGCAGTATTTT,CASSPTGGRKDTQYF
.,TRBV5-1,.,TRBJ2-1,TGCGCCAGCAGCCTCCGAGGGGAGTCCTACAATGAGCAGTTCTTC,CASSLRGESYNEQFF
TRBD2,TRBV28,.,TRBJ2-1,TGTGCCAGCAGTTTGGGACTACCTAGGGATGAGCAGTTCTTC,CASSLGLPRDEQFF
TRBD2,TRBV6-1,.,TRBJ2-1,TGTGCCAGCAGTGAAGAAGGGGAGGGCCCTTCCTACAATGAGCAGTTCTTC,CASSEEGEGPSYNEQFF
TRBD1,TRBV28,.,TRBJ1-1,TGTGCCAGCAGGCAGGGGGGCCTGGACACTGAAGCTTTCTTT,CASRQGGLDTEAFF
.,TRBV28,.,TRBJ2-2,TGTGCCAGCAGTTTACGGGAGACCGGGGAGCTGTTTTTT,CASSLRETGELFF
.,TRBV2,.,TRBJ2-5,TGTGCCAGCAGTGTCCAAGAGACCCAGTACTTC,CASSVQETQYF
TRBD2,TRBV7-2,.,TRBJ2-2,TGTGCCAGCAGCTGGACTAGGAGGAACACCGGGGAGCTGTTTTTT,CASSWTRRNTGELFF
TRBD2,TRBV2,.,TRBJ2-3,TGTGCCAGCACCTCCGGGGCTAGCGGACGCACAGATACGCAGTATTTT,CASTSGASGRTDTQYF
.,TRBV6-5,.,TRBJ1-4,TGTGCCAGCAGCCTTAACTTCCGGGAAAAACTGTTTTTT,CASSLNFREKLFF
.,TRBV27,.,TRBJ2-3,TGTGCCAGCATTCCGACATTAACTAGCACAGATACGCAGTATTTT,CASIPTLTSTDTQYF
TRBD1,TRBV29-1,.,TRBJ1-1,TGCAGCGTTGTCCCGGGACAGTGGTTGAACACTGAAGCTTTCTTT,CSVVPGQWLNTEAFF